The present TCR beta chain was sequenced within a study of cytomegalovirus exposure and HLA in healthy donors. Germline V gene sequence: CDR1 GTSNPN, CDR2 SVGIG (reference sequence). Trimming stripped 2 bases from V and 1 base from J, with 9 bases between. The CDR3 covers 13 residues. The PCR used 60 Vbeta and 13 Jbeta primers. TCRdb's table, derived via immunoSEQ multiplex PCR, lists solely in-frame clones and lacks some. The sample includes 150,000 or so clones, 65% to 85% of them seen just once. Sequenced input: PBMCs. This TCR was recovered from a woman in her forties or fifties in good health and CMV-seropositive. The V call is TRBV30, the J call TRBJ2-7, with D possibly being TRBD1 (6 bases). The CDR3 DNA reads as TGTGCCTGGAGTAGACAGGAGTCCTACGAGCAGTACTTC. It translates to CAWSRQESYEQYF.